Sequencing of this T cell receptor (beta chain) was carried out in a study of T cell responses to AZD1222 COVID-19 vaccine. Across the whole study: Whether given at about 4 or about 12 weeks, second doses were pooled.

Study conclusions and caveats: A mostly white British donor set with more females was recruited, and clonal diversity was possibly underestimated.

This clone showed up just a few times. What it binds is not known. TCRdb keeps only in-frame clones here, not all; method: immunoSEQ multiplex PCR. The sample has more than 80,000 clones, around 84% seen once. The starting material was peripheral blood, obtained on day 0 of AZD1222 vaccination. The receptor was derived from an adult in good health.

CDR3 in DNA: TGTGCCAGCAGTTCCAGGACAGAAAAACTGTTTTTT. It is translated as CASSSRTEKLFF. The chain carries TRBV28 and TRBJ1-4; the D gene is possibly TRBD1 (5 bases). The CDR3 loop spans 12 amino acids. Germline lookup yields CDR1 MDHEN and CDR2 SYDVKM. Trimming took 4 bases from V and 8 from J, leaving 8 bases between them.